Listed below are T cell receptor beta chains from one sample, sequenced in a study of T cell repertoires in cytomegalovirus infection. These receptors are not linked to any known antigen. TCRdb redid the calling of the reads with MiXCR, one entry per CDR3 protein. The sample has some 700,000 distinct CDR3 sequences, approximately 33% seen once. The input for sequencing was cultured PBMCs, taken from culture after CMV antigen stimulation. The origin of the receptors is a human donor in good health (CMV status not recorded). Some clones in this sample may be carry-over from other donors' samples. Each CDR3 is given with its conserved first and last residue. D genes are given only for firm matches. The size entry is marked missing in some rows and otherwise reads once, few, many or a size class.

v_gene: TRBV7-7
d_gene: .
len: 13
abundance: .
j_gene: TRBJ2-7
CDR3aa: CASSLELSYEQYF
CDR3nt: TGTGCCAGCAGTCTAGAGCTAAGTTACGAGCAGTACTTC

v_gene: TRBV20-1
d_gene: .
len: 12
abundance: .
j_gene: TRBJ1-5
CDR3aa: CSARTADQPQHF
CDR3nt: TGCAGTGCTCGGACAGCAGATCAGCCCCAGCATTTT

v_gene: TRBV12-3/TRBV12-4
d_gene: .
len: 13
abundance: few
j_gene: TRBJ1-4
CDR3aa: CASRRHNNEKLFF
CDR3nt: TGTGCCAGCAGGAGACACAATAATGAAAAACTGTTTTTT

v_gene: TRBV7-2
d_gene: .
len: 15
abundance: few
j_gene: TRBJ1-2
CDR3aa: CASSLASAGNYGYTF
CDR3nt: TGTGCCAGCAGCTTAGCGTCGGCAGGCAACTATGGCTACACCTTC

v_gene: TRBV12-3/TRBV12-4
d_gene: .
len: 15
abundance: .
j_gene: TRBJ1-1
CDR3aa: CASSFKGRLNTEAFF
CDR3nt: TGTGCCAGCAGTTTTAAGGGACGCCTGAACACTGAAGCTTTCTTT

v_gene: TRBV7-6
d_gene: .
len: 16
abundance: .
j_gene: TRBJ2-7
CDR3aa: CASSLVSSLGFNEQYF
CDR3nt: TGTGCCAGCAGCTTAGTGTCGAGTTTGGGGTTTAACGAGCAGTACTTC

v_gene: TRBV7-3
d_gene: TRBD1
len: 14
abundance: once
j_gene: TRBJ2-7
CDR3aa: CASSREGTGGEQYF
CDR3nt: TGTGCCAGCAGCCGGGAAGGGACAGGGGGCGAGCAGTACTTC

v_gene: TRBV5-6
d_gene: .
len: 13
abundance: .
j_gene: TRBJ1-2
CDR3aa: CASHDGDIYGYTF
CDR3nt: TGTGCCAGCCACGATGGAGACATCTATGGCTACACCTTC

v_gene: TRBV7-4
d_gene: TRBD1
len: 16
abundance: .
j_gene: TRBJ2-2
CDR3aa: CASSYRTGPHTGELFF
CDR3nt: TGTGCCAGCAGCTACCGGACAGGGCCTCACACCGGGGAGCTGTTTTTT

v_gene: TRBV5-6
d_gene: .
len: 12
abundance: few
j_gene: TRBJ2-3
CDR3aa: CASSLWPDTQYF
CDR3nt: TGTGCCAGCAGCTTATGGCCCGATACGCAGTATTTT

v_gene: TRBV7-9
d_gene: .
len: 14
abundance: many
j_gene: TRBJ2-5
CDR3aa: CASSLEGIQETQYF
CDR3nt: TGTGCCAGCAGCTTAGAGGGGATCCAAGAGACCCAGTACTTC

v_gene: TRBV7-2
d_gene: TRBD1
len: 15
abundance: many
j_gene: TRBJ1-5
CDR3aa: CASSLAASGGQPQHF
CDR3nt: TGTGCCAGCAGCTTAGCCGCATCAGGGGGTCAGCCCCAGCATTTT

v_gene: TRBV10-3
d_gene: TRBD2
len: 14
abundance: .
j_gene: TRBJ2-1
CDR3aa: CAISLAGGYNEQFF
CDR3nt: TGTGCCATCAGCCTAGCGGGAGGCTACAATGAGCAGTTCTTC

v_gene: TRBV27
d_gene: .
len: 15
abundance: few
j_gene: TRBJ2-3
CDR3aa: CASRRFGGGVDTQYF
CDR3nt: TGTGCCAGCAGACGATTCGGCGGGGGCGTAGATACGCAGTATTTT

v_gene: TRBV7-9
d_gene: .
len: 13
abundance: .
j_gene: TRBJ2-3
CDR3aa: CASSLNVADTQYF
CDR3nt: TGTGCCAGCAGCTTGAACGTCGCAGATACGCAGTATTTT

v_gene: TRBV20-1
d_gene: TRBD2
len: 15
abundance: .
j_gene: TRBJ2-7
CDR3aa: CSARDRGRASVEQYF
CDR3nt: TGCAGTGCTAGAGATCGCGGGAGGGCCTCAGTCGAGCAGTACTTC

v_gene: TRBV7-2
d_gene: .
len: 13
abundance: few
j_gene: TRBJ2-1
CDR3aa: CASSSPQDNEQFF
CDR3nt: TGTGCCAGCAGCTCCCCCCAAGACAATGAGCAGTTCTTC

v_gene: TRBV7-2
d_gene: .
len: 12
abundance: many
j_gene: TRBJ2-7
CDR3aa: CASSLGPNEQYF
CDR3nt: TGTGCCAGCAGCTTAGGGCCGAACGAGCAGTACTTC

v_gene: TRBV6-5
d_gene: TRBD1
len: 14
abundance: .
j_gene: TRBJ1-5
CDR3aa: CASRVDRGAQPQHF
CDR3nt: TGTGCCAGCAGGGTAGACAGGGGGGCTCAGCCCCAGCATTTT

v_gene: TRBV19
d_gene: .
len: 13
abundance: .
j_gene: TRBJ2-7
CDR3aa: CASSIKGTYEQYF
CDR3nt: TGTGCCAGTAGTATTAAAGGGACCTACGAGCAGTACTTC

v_gene: TRBV4-1
d_gene: TRBD1
len: 15
abundance: .
j_gene: TRBJ2-3
CDR3aa: CASSHRTGGTDTQYF
CDR3nt: TGCGCCAGCAGCCATAGGACAGGGGGCACAGATACGCAGTATTTT

v_gene: TRBV20-1
d_gene: .
len: 12
abundance: .
j_gene: TRBJ1-1
CDR3aa: CSAGGGGYEAFF
CDR3nt: TGCAGTGCTGGAGGGGGGGGATATGAAGCTTTCTTT

v_gene: TRBV7-2
d_gene: TRBD2
len: 17
abundance: few
j_gene: TRBJ2-3
CDR3aa: CASSGRGSGGLPNTQYF
CDR3nt: TGTGCCAGCAGCGGGCGGGGTAGCGGGGGCCTCCCGAATACGCAGTATTTT

v_gene: TRBV20-1
d_gene: TRBD1
len: 15
abundance: .
j_gene: TRBJ2-5
CDR3aa: CSDRTIGTGLQTQYF
CDR3nt: TGCAGTGATCGCACCATCGGGACAGGGCTACAGACCCAGTACTTC

v_gene: TRBV7-2
d_gene: .
len: 15
abundance: many
j_gene: TRBJ1-3
CDR3aa: CASTGGARSGNTIYF
CDR3nt: TGTGCCAGCACCGGGGGAGCCCGCTCTGGAAACACCATATATTTT

v_gene: TRBV6-1
d_gene: .
len: 14
abundance: .
j_gene: TRBJ1-3
CDR3aa: CASSEAPKGNTIYF
CDR3nt: TGTGCCAGCAGTGAAGCGCCGAAGGGAAACACCATATATTTT